This TCR beta chain was found in a study of T cell changes during pregnancy in multiple sclerosis. In its sample, this clone was seen a few times. Clones were sequenced by immunoSEQ multiplex PCR, and TCRdb holds only the in-frame ones, with some missing. The data contain roughly 20,000 clones, about nine tenths of them singletons. The CDR3 has 15 amino acids. J lost 7 bases, V lost 2 bases, and 6 bases had no gene match. Germline V lookup: CDR1 SGHTA, CDR2 FQGNSA. The specimen was CD8+ T cells from peripheral blood mononuclear cells, collected in the second trimester of pregnancy. The V call is TRBV7-2, the J call TRBJ2-1; 9 bases map to TRBD2. The TCR sequence derives from a female donor in good health, enrolled as a control in a pregnancy study. The CDR3: CASSLTSGLLNEQFF. The CDR3 DNA follows: TGTGCCAGCAGCTTAACTAGCGGGTTGTTAAATGAGCAGTTCTTC.